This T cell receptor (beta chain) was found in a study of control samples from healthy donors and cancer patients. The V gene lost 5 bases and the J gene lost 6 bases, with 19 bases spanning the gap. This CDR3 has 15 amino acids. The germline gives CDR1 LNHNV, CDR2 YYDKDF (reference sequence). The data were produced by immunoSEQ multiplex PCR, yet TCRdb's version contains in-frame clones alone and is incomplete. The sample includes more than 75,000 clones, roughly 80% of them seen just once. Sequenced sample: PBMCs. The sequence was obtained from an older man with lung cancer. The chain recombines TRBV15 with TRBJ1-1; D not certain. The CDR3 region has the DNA TGTGCCACCAGCGCCTCACGAGGCGGCGAGGCTGAAGCTTTCTTT. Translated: CATSASRGGEAEAFF.